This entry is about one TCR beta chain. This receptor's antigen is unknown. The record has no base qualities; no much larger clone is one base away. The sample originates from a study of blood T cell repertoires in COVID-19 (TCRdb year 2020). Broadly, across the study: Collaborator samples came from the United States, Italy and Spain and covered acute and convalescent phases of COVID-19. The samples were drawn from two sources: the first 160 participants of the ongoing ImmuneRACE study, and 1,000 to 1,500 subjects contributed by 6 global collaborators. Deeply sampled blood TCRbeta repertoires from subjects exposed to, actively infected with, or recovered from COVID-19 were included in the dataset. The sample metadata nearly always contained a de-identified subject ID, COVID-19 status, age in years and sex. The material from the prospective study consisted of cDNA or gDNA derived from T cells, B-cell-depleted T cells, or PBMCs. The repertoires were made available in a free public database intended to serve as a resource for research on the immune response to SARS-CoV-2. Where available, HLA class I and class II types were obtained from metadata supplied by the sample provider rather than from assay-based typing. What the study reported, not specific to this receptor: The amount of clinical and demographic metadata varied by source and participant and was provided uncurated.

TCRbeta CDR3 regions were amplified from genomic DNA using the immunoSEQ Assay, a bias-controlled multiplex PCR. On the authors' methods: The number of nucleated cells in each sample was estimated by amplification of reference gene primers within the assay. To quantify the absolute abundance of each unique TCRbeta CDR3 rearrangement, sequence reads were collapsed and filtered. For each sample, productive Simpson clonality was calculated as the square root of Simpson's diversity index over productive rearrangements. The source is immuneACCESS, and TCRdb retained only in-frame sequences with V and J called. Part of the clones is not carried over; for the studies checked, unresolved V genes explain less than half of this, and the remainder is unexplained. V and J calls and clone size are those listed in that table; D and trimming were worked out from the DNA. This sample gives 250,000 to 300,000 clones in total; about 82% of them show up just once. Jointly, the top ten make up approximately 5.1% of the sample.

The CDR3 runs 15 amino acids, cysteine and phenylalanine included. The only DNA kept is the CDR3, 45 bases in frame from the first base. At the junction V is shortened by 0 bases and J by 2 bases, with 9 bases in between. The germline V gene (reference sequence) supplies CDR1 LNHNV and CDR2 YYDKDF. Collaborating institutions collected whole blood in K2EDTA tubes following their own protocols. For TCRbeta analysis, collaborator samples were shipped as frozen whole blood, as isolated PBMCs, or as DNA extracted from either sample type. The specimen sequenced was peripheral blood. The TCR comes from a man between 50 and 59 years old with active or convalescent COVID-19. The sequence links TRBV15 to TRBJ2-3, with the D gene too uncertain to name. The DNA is TGTGCCACCAGCAGAGACGCTACTTTCACAGATACGCAGTATTTT. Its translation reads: CATSRDATFTDTQYF.